This T cell receptor (beta chain) was identified in a study of CD8+CD57+ T cells in acquired aplastic anemia. This clonotype appeared a single time. The antigen is unknown. The CDR3 has 15 amino acids. Germline values: CDR1 SQVTM, CDR2 ANQGSEA. The germline V and J ends were trimmed by 5 bases and 2 bases, with 18 bases remaining between them. The template for TCR beta VDJ and CDR3 sequence profiling was genomic DNA. MiXCR was run by TCRdb on the reads, yielding one entry per CDR3 protein. The sample carries approximately 100,000 distinct CDR3 sequences, 55% to 80% recorded once. CD8+CD57+ cell expansion had been shown by flow cytometry in patients chosen for sequencing. Every patient had severe acquired aplastic anemia. Blood came from patients not yet given any therapy. Study-wide results and limits: Overlapping CD8+ CDR3 repertoires of patients and controls contained roughly 29 shared sequences.

The sample consisted of sorted CD4+, CD8+, or CD8+CD57+ T cells (not recorded which) from PBMCs. The TCR comes from a human donor with aplastic anemia. J is TRBJ1-2 and V is TRBV29-1, with TRBD1 as a possible D gene (6 bases). The CDR3 protein is CSVYLLDSPNYGYTF. DNA for the CDR3: TGCAGCGTTTACCTCCTGGACAGCCCCAACTATGGCTACACCTTC.